This TCR beta chain was documented in a study of blood T cell repertoires in COVID-19. The CDR3 runs to 14 residues. V dropped 2 bases and J dropped 2 bases, with 7 bases sitting between them. Germline lookup yields CDR1 MDHEN and CDR2 SYDVKM. This table comes from immunoSEQ multiplex PCR, and its TCRdb copy is limited to in-frame clones, with some not included. The profile shows 350,000 to 400,000 clones, around 89% of them singletons. The TCR sequence derives from a young man who had recovered from COVID-19. V usage is TRBV28 and J usage is TRBJ1-3; D remains ambiguous. Sample: PBMCs or T cells enriched from blood (not recorded which). The CDR3 region has the DNA TGTGCCAGCAGTTTACCCGGGACTGGAAACACCATATATTTT. It codes for CASSLPGTGNTIYF.